The 18 T cell receptor beta chains below all came from one sample that was sequenced in a study of beta chain features in type 1 diabetes. Sequencing targeted expressed TCRB transcripts, as all isolated RNA had been reverse transcribed. The protocol was immunoSEQ multiplex PCR, while the TCRdb copy is restricted to in-frame clones and leaves out a portion. The sample contains fewer than 500,000 clones, approximately 15% of which appear only once. Sequenced material: naive CD4+ T cells from blood. Source of these receptors: a man younger than 45 in good health.

There are a few counts of this clone. The chain uses TRBV7-2 and TRBJ1-2; D may be TRBD1 (5 bases). The V end lost 5 bases, the J end lost 3 bases, and 16 bases lay between the germline ends. CDR1 is SGHTA and CDR2 is FQGNSA in the germline V gene. The CDR3 covers 15 residues. DNA of the CDR3: TGTGCCAGCAGCCGGGACGGACCACCTGACTATGGCTACACCTTC. It codes for CASSRDGPPDYGYTF.

This chain uses TRBV5-6 with TRBJ2-1; TRBD1 matches 7 bases. CDR1 SGHDT and CDR2 YYEEEE come from the germline V gene. J was trimmed by 12 bases and V by 4 bases; bases with no gene match: 10. The CDR3 is made up of 13 amino acids. The CDR3 DNA is TGTGCCAGCAGCCCTGATTCTAGGGGGCTGCAGTTCTTC. Protein: CASSPDSRGLQFF.

This clone has just a few counts. J is TRBJ1-5 and V is TRBV19; D uncertain. Germline V CDR1 and CDR2: LNHDA, SQIVND (reference sequence). The CDR3 loop spans 11 amino acids. Trimming removed 1 base from V and 6 bases from J, with 1 base in between. CDR3 loop: CASSIGQPQHF. CDR3 nucleotide sequence: TGTGCCAGTAGTATAGGTCAGCCCCAGCATTTT. The variable domain in full, with the rest retrieved from reference TRBV19 and TRBJ1-5, is DGGITQSPKYLFRKEGQNVTLSCEQNLNHDAMYWYRQDPGQGLRLIYYSQIVNDFQKGDIAEGYSVSREKKESFPLTVTSAQKNPTAFYLCASSIGQPQHFGDGTRLSIL.

This clone was counted only a few times. The chain couples TRBV6-5 to TRBJ2-1; D gene uncertain. Germline V CDR1 and CDR2: MNHEY, SVGAGI. Trimming cost V 6 bases and J 15 bases, with 21 bases left between them. The CDR3 loop spans 13 amino acids. CDR3 loop: CASRRARASSLFF. The CDR3 DNA reads as TGTGCCAGCAGGCGAGCAAGGGCCTCGAGTCTGTTCTTC.

The V gene is TRBV30, the J gene TRBJ1-3; D remains ambiguous. Trimming pared 1 base from V and 7 bases from J, leaving 14 bases between. Per the germline V gene, CDR1 is GTSNPN and CDR2 is SVGIG (reference sequence). The CDR3 is 14 amino acids. CDR3 nucleotide sequence: TGTGCCTGGAGTGGGATTTCTATTCAGAACACCATATATTTT. Translated, it gives CAWSGISIQNTIYF.

The chain has TRBV4-3 and TRBJ2-3; 8 bases line up with TRBD1. CDR3 length equals 15 residues. V lost 6 bases, J lost 1 base, and 6 bases stayed unmatched. CDR1 is LGHNA and CDR2 is YSLEER in the germline V gene. This CDR3 reads CASRAQGAGTDTQYF. In nucleotides, the CDR3 is TGCGCCAGCAGGGCCCAGGGGGCAGGCACAGATACGCAGTATTTT.

The V and J genes are TRBV5-1 and TRBJ2-3; no definite D call. The V gene lost 4 bases and the J gene lost 0 bases, with 18 bases spanning the gap. The CDR3 sequence is 17 residues long. Germline assignment: CDR1 SGHRS and CDR2 YFSETQ. CDR3: CASSVRRKTSSTDTQYF. CDR3 DNA sequence: TGCGCCAGCAGCGTTAGACGGAAAACCTCTAGCACAGATACGCAGTATTTT.

The V gene is TRBV7-9, the J gene TRBJ1-4, with no clear D. CDR1 and CDR2 (germline): SEHNR, FQNEAQ (reference sequence). The CDR3 spans 16 residues. V lost 4 bases to trimming and J lost 0 bases, with 12 bases between them. The CDR3 spells CASSSQSGATNEKLFF. CDR3 nucleotides: TGTGCCAGCAGCTCACAGTCTGGGGCAACTAATGAAAAACTGTTTTTT.

This clone was detected a few times. The chain employs TRBV11-3 and TRBJ2-1, with TRBD2 matching 7 bases. The V gene's germline CDR1 is SGHNT and CDR2 YENEEA. After removal of 8 bases from V and 5 bases from J, the junction contained 18 bases not matched to a gene. This CDR3 is 17 amino acids long. CDR3 DNA: TGTGCCAGCTCGGGAGGAATCCGGGACTGGAGAGACAATGAGCAGTTCTTC. It is translated as CASSGGIRDWRDNEQFF.

This clone came up a few times. The chain carries TRBV19 and TRBJ1-2; 7 bases agree with TRBD1. Germline V gene lookup returns CDR1 LNHDA and CDR2 SQIVND (reference sequence). The CDR3 length is 15 residues. V lost 10 bases to trimming and J lost 4 bases; unmatched junction nucleotides: 15. CDR3 nucleotides: TGTGCCACCCGGGGGGCTTATGACAGGGCCTATGGCTACACCTTC. The encoded protein is CATRGAYDRAYGYTF. Based on the CDR3 plus reference TRBV19 and TRBJ1-2, the full variable domain is DGGITQSPKYLFRKEGQNVTLSCEQNLNHDAMYWYRQDPGQGLRLIYYSQIVNDFQKGDIAEGYSVSREKKESFPLTVTSAQKNPTAFYLCATRGAYDRAYGYTFGSGTRLTVV.

The chain recombines TRBV2 with TRBJ1-2; possibly TRBD1 for D (5 bases). V lost 4 bases to trimming and J lost 4 bases, with 10 bases between them. Germline lookup yields CDR1 SNHLY and CDR2 FYNNEI. CDR3 length: 13 residues. CDR3 nucleotides: TGTGCCAGCAGTGCAGGGAATTCCTATGGCTACACCTTC. Translation: CASSAGNSYGYTF.

V gene TRBV30 combines with J gene TRBJ1-1; D not resolved. Germline CDR1 GTSNPN, CDR2 SVGIG (reference sequence). The CDR3 length is 14 residues. The germline V and J ends were trimmed by 3 bases and 3 bases, with 14 bases remaining between them. In DNA form, the CDR3 reads TGTGCCTGGAGCATTAATCTGTCGGACACTGAAGCTTTCTTT. Protein product: CAWSINLSDTEAFF.

V gene TRBV19 combines with J gene TRBJ1-6; tentatively, D is TRBD1 (5 bases). Per the germline V gene, CDR1 is LNHDA and CDR2 is SQIVND (reference sequence). V was trimmed by 3 bases and J by 9 bases, leaving 9 bases between them. The CDR3 length is 13 residues. The CDR3 region is CASSMQGISPLHF. CDR3 coding DNA: TGTGCCAGTAGTATGCAGGGTATTTCACCCCTCCACTTT.

There are a few counts of this clone. V usage is TRBV7-8 and J usage is TRBJ1-6; TRBD1 might be the D (6 bases). With 1 base removed from V and 11 bases from J, the gap between germline ends came to 15 bases. This CDR3 comprises 15 residues. Germline V gene lookup returns CDR1 SGHVS and CDR2 FQNEAQ. This chain's CDR3 is CASSLGRGPGAPLHF. CDR3 coding DNA: TGTGCCAGCAGCTTAGGTCGGGGGCCGGGGGCACCCCTCCACTTT.

This clone was recorded many times. CDR3: CATSRGQGDRYTF. CDR3 bases: TGTGCCACCAGCAGAGGACAGGGGGACCGCTACACCTTC. The rearrangement uses TRBV15 and TRBJ1-2, with TRBD1 matching 9 bases. V gave up 1 base and J gave up 9 bases; unmatched junction bases: 3. Germline values: CDR1 LNHNV, CDR2 YYDKDF (reference sequence). The CDR3 has 13 residues.

The V and J genes are TRBV4-1 and TRBJ1-4; D gene ambiguous. V lost 0 bases and J 4 bases, leaving 12 bases between the germline ends. Germline assignment: CDR1 MGHRA and CDR2 YSYEKL. The CDR3 contains 16 residues. CDR3 region: CASSQDLGRFNEKLFF. The CDR3 coding sequence is TGCGCCAGCAGCCAAGATTTAGGACGATTTAATGAAAAACTGTTTTTT.

This chain connects TRBV7-6 to TRBJ1-3; tentatively, D is TRBD1 (5 bases). The CDR3 is 16 residues long. Trimming removed 11 bases from V and 0 bases from J, with 20 bases in between. The germline V gene has CDR1 SGHVS and CDR2 FNYEAQ. CDR3 sequence reads: CASMPNGAYSGNTIYF. CDR3 coding DNA: TGTGCCTCTATGCCCAACGGGGCCTACTCTGGAAACACCATATATTTT. The full variable domain, in which reference TRBV7-6 and TRBJ1-3 provide the parts outside the CDR3, is GAGVSQSPRYKVTKRGQDVALRCDPISGHVSLYWYRQALGQGPEFLTYFNYEAQQDKSGLPNDRFSAERPEGSISTLTIQRTEQRDSAMYRCASMPNGAYSGNTIYFGEGSWLTVV.

The chain is built from TRBV10-3 and TRBJ1-1; 7 bases line up with TRBD1. Germline trimming cut 5 bases from V and 3 bases from J; bases unmatched to any gene: 3. The V gene's germline CDR1 is ENHRY and CDR2 SYGVKD. CDR3 size: 13 residues. The CDR3 region is CAISLGTDTEAFF. Written as DNA, the CDR3 is TGTGCCATCAGTCTTGGGACAGACACTGAAGCTTTCTTT.